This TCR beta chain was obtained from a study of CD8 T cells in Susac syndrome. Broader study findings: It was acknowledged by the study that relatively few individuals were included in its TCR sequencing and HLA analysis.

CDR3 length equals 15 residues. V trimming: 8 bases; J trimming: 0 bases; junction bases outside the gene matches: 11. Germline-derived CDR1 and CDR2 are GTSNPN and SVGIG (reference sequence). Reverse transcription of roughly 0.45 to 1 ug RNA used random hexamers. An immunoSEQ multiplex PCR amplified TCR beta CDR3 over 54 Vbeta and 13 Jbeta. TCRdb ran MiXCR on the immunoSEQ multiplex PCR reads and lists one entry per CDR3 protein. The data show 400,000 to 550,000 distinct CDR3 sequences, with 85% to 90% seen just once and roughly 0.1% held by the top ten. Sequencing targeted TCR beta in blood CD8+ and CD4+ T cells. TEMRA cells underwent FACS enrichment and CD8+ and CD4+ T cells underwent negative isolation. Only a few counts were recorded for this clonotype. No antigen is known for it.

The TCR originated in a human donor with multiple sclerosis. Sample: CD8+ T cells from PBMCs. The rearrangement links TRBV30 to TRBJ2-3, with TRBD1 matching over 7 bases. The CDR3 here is CARATGAKSTDTQYF. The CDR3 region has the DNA TGTGCCCGAGCCACAGGGGCGAAGAGCACAGATACGCAGTATTTT.